This T cell receptor beta chain was captured by sequencing in a study of blood T cell repertoires in COVID-19. For the study at large: Some COVID-19 samples were acute and others convalescent; all came from the United States, Italy and Spain.

The CDR3 totals 16 residues. Germline CDR1 is SGDLS and CDR2 is YYNGEE. Germline trimming cut 3 bases from V and 4 bases from J; bases unmatched to any gene: 4. Per the authors' pipeline: The authors estimated nucleated cell counts from reference gene primer amplification. TCRdb keeps only in-frame clones here, not all; method: immunoSEQ multiplex PCR. D and trimming come from the DNA, and the V and J calls and clone size come from that table. The sample holds 80,000 to 95,000 clones, about 84% seen once. The V and J genes are TRBV9 and TRBJ2-3; 14 bases fit TRBD2. The sequence was collected from a woman between 70 and 85 years old with acute or convalescent COVID-19. The sample taken for sequencing was peripheral blood. The CDR3 nucleotides are TGTGCCAGCAGCGCTGGGACTAGCGGGAGTTCAGATACGCAGTATTTT. This encodes CASSAGTSGSSDTQYF.